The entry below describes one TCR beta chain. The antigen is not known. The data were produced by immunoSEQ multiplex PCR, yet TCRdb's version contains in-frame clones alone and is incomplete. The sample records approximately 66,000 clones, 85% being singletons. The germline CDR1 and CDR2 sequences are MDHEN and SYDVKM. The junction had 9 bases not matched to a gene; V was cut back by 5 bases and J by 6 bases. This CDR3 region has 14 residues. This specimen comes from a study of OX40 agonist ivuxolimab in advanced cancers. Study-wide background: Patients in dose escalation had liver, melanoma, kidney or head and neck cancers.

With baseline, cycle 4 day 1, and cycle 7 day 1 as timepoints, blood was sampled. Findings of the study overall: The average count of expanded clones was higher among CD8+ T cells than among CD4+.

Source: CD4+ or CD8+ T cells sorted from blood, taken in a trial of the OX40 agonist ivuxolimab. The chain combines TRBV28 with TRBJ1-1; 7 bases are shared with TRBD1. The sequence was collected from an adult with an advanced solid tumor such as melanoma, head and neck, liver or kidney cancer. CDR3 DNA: TGTGCCAGCAGTACCACAGGGGCTGGGGCTGAAGCTTTCTTT. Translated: CASSTTGAGAEAFF.